Sequencing of this TCR beta chain was carried out in a study of blood T cells in healthy people across ages. With V trimmed by 2 bases and J by 4 bases, 8 bases remained unmatched. CDR3 length: 15 residues. In this sample, this clonotype turned up a few times. Together with a sample-barcoded 5' primer, a J-beta primer mix was included in a second PCR lasting about 6 to 11 cycles. MiXCR, applied by TCRdb to the 5' RACE reads, yields one record per CDR3 protein. The sample consists of 1.5 million to 1.8 million distinct CDR3 sequences, approximately 43% of them appearing once. This sequence originates from a woman aged 18-35 years in good health. Input material: blood. This rearrangement joins TRBV12-3 or TRBV12-4 to TRBJ2-7; 7 bases align to TRBD2. This chain's CDR3 is CASSLSSGGGYEQYF. DNA for the CDR3: TGTGCCAGCAGTTTATCTTCGGGAGGTGGATACGAGCAGTACTTC.